One and the same sample provided the 21 T cell receptor beta chains below, sequenced in a study of blood T cell repertoires in COVID-19. Assay used: immunoSEQ multiplex PCR; TCRdb lists only in-frame clones, some missing. The sample lists about 100,000 clones, around 84% occurring once. The sequenced sample consisted of peripheral blood. Source of these receptors: a woman aged 60 to 75 with acute or convalescent COVID-19.

The CDR3 protein is CASSSGIYNEQFF. The CDR3 nucleotides are TGTGCCAGCAGCTCAGGAATCTACAATGAGCAGTTCTTC. The J gene is TRBJ2-1, the V gene TRBV11-3; D not resolved. Germline V gives CDR1 SGHNT, CDR2 YENEEA. V was cut by 4 bases and J by 3 bases, with 7 bases left in between. The CDR3 is made up of 13 amino acids.

The genes are TRBV7-9 and TRBJ2-7, with TRBD2 matching over 7 bases. The CDR3 has 15 amino acids. The V gene's germline CDR1 is SEHNR and CDR2 FQNEAQ (reference sequence). V shed 1 base, J shed 0 bases, and the junction held 3 bases outside the gene matches. The DNA of the CDR3 is TGTGCCAGCAGCTTAGACGGGGGGAGCTCCTACGAGCAGTACTTC. It codes for CASSLDGGSSYEQYF.

The chain is built from TRBV25-1 and TRBJ2-7, with D hard to call. CDR1 is MGHDK, CDR2 SYGVNS, per germline. The CDR3 runs 13 residues. The germline V and J ends were trimmed by 8 bases and 4 bases, with 15 bases remaining between them. The CDR3 DNA is TGTGCCAGCGGCGGAATCCGGGTGTACGAGCAGTACTTC. The encoded protein is CASGGIRVYEQYF.

The chain recombines TRBV19 with TRBJ2-3; perhaps TRBD2 as D (5 bases). The germline V gene encodes CDR1 LNHDA and CDR2 SQIVND (reference sequence). Deletions cut 3 bases from V and 6 bases from J, with 10 bases between. The CDR3 is 13 amino acids. CDR3 bases: TGTGCCAGTAGTATTGGGCGGGCGGATACGCAGTATTTT. Protein: CASSIGRADTQYF. Full variable domain (outside the CDR3, taken from reference TRBV19 and TRBJ2-3): DGGITQSPKYLFRKEGQNVTLSCEQNLNHDAMYWYRQDPGQGLRLIYYSQIVNDFQKGDIAEGYSVSREKKESFPLTVTSAQKNPTAFYLCASSIGRADTQYFGPGTRLTVL.

This chain connects TRBV3-1 (or the pseudogene TRBV3-2) to TRBJ2-7; TRBD1 matches 8 bases. J gave up 0 bases and V 5 bases, and 6 bases lay outside the gene matches. Germline V gene data show CDR1 as LGHDT and CDR2 as YNNKEL (reference sequence). The CDR3 loop spans 15 amino acids. As DNA, the CDR3 is TGTGCCAGCAGCGAAGGGACAGGCTACTCCTACGAGCAGTACTTC. Translated: CASSEGTGYSYEQYF.

The chain combines TRBV9 with TRBJ2-5; TRBD1 matches 11 bases. The CDR3 contains 14 residues. J gave up 5 bases and V 2 bases, and 2 bases lay outside the gene matches. Germline V gene data show CDR1 as SGDLS and CDR2 as YYNGEE. DNA for the CDR3: TGTGCCAGCAGCGTGGGACAGGGGGTCGAGACCCAGTACTTC. This codes for CASSVGQGVETQYF.

The rearrangement uses TRBV11-2 and TRBJ1-4; no clear D. Germline V gene data show CDR1 as SGHAT and CDR2 as FQNNGV. Deletions cut 1 base from V and 4 bases from J, with 4 bases between. The CDR3 runs to 13 residues. CDR3 DNA: TGTGCCAGCAGCTTAGTCCTTAATGAAAAACTGTTTTTT. Translated, it gives CASSLVLNEKLFF.

The chain combines TRBV5-1 with TRBJ2-3; maybe TRBD2 (5 bases). CDR1 and CDR2 from the germline V gene are SGHRS and YFSETQ. This CDR3 is built from 14 residues. The germline V and J ends were trimmed by 0 bases and 0 bases, with 5 bases remaining between them. CDR3 residues: CASSLGGSTDTQYF. The CDR3 DNA sequence: TGCGCCAGCAGCTTGGGAGGGAGCACAGATACGCAGTATTTT.

The chain uses TRBV5-1 and TRBJ1-6, with 7 bases that match TRBD1. V lost 0 bases and J lost 7; bases outside the gene matches: 4. The V gene's germline CDR1 is SGHRS and CDR2 YFSETQ. The CDR3 has 15 amino acids. In nucleotides, the CDR3 is TGCGCCAGCAGCTTGGGGGTCAGGGGGAATTCACCCCTCCACTTT. It yields the protein CASSLGVRGNSPLHF.

DNA for the CDR3: TGTGCCAGCAGGGAAGACAGGTTCAATCAGCCCCAGCATTTT. Protein product: CASREDRFNQPQHF. The chain has TRBV28 and TRBJ1-5, with TRBD1 as a possible D gene (6 bases). Per the germline V gene, CDR1 is MDHEN and CDR2 is SYDVKM. V was trimmed by 6 bases and J by 3 bases, leaving 12 bases between them. CDR3 length equals 14 residues.

The J gene is TRBJ1-3, the V gene TRBV7-9; D ambiguous. CDR3 size: 13 residues. V shed 9 bases and J shed 0 bases, with 9 bases lying between them. From germline, CDR1 is SEHNR and CDR2 FQNEAQ (reference sequence). The CDR3 sequence: CASTMSSGNTIYF. The CDR3 DNA reads TGTGCCAGTACCATGAGCTCTGGAAACACCATATATTTT.

The chain couples TRBV5-1 to TRBJ2-1; TRBD2 matches 7 bases. V trimming: 0 bases; J trimming: 11 bases; junction bases outside the gene matches: 23. Germline values: CDR1 SGHRS, CDR2 YFSETQ. The CDR3 runs to 19 residues. CDR3 amino acids: CASSLAGPEAGLYNEQQFF. The CDR3 DNA follows: TGCGCCAGCAGCTTGGCCGGCCCTGAAGCGGGACTATACAATGAGCAGCAGTTCTTC.

V usage is TRBV7-2 and J usage is TRBJ2-3, with TRBD2 matching 12 bases. Germline assignment: CDR1 SGHTA and CDR2 FQGNSA. CDR3 length equals 15 residues. V dropped 3 bases and J dropped 4; count of bases not matched to a gene: 2. The CDR3 bases are TGTGCCAGCAGCTTGCTAGCGGGGGGGCCAGATACGCAGTATTTT. Its translation: CASSLLAGGPDTQYF.

The chain links TRBV7-9 to TRBJ1-1, with D uncertain. Germline lookup yields CDR1 SEHNR and CDR2 FQNEAQ (reference sequence). The CDR3 covers 13 residues. Trimming took 7 bases from V and 1 from J, leaving 10 bases between them. The CDR3, as DNA: TGTGCCAGCAACAACGCGGGGAACACTGAAGCTTTCTTT. Protein: CASNNAGNTEAFF. Using reference TRBV7-9 and TRBJ1-1 for the parts outside the CDR3, the full variable domain is DTGVSQNPRHKITKRGQNVTFRCDPISEHNRLYWYRQTLGQGPEFLTYFQNEAQLEKSRLLSDRFSAERPKGSFSTLEIQRTEQGDSAMYLCASNNAGNTEAFFGQGTRLTVV.

The V call is TRBV5-1, the J call TRBJ2-7; 8 nucleotides match TRBD1. Losses at the gene ends were 0 bases for V and 4 bases for J; bases not matched to a gene: 6. Germline lookup yields CDR1 SGHRS and CDR2 YFSETQ. This CDR3 is built from 15 residues. The CDR3 is CASSLGWGQDYEQYF. The CDR3, as DNA: TGCGCCAGCAGCTTGGGGTGGGGACAGGATTACGAGCAGTACTTC.

This chain joins TRBV27 and TRBJ1-3, with a weak D call TRBD1 (5 bases). CDR1 is MNHEY and CDR2 is SMNVEV in the germline V gene (reference sequence). V lost 9 bases to trimming and J lost 0 bases, with 6 bases between them. The CDR3 is made up of 12 amino acids. The CDR3, as DNA: TGTGCCAGGGACAACTCTGGAAACACCATATATTTT. Its protein is CARDNSGNTIYF.

To note about this clone: Other DNA variants within this sample encode the same CDR3. The CDR3 coding sequence is TGTGCCAGCAGCCAAGACAGGGGAACCTATGGCTACACCTTC. This sequence encodes CASSQDRGTYGYTF. The chain employs TRBV4-2 and TRBJ1-2; D is possibly TRBD1 (6 bases). The CDR3 is 14 residues long. The germline CDR1 and CDR2 sequences are LGHNA and YNFKEQ. V dropped 0 bases and J dropped 4 bases, with 9 bases sitting between them.

This clone was counted a few times. V is TRBV2 and J is TRBJ1-2, with TRBD1 matching 8 bases. With V trimmed by 6 bases and J by 0 bases, 12 bases remained unmatched. The germline V gene encodes CDR1 SNHLY and CDR2 FYNNEI. The CDR3 has 17 amino acids. CDR3 loop: CASRGLQDRVANYGYTF. CDR3 nucleotide sequence: TGTGCCAGCAGAGGGCTTCAGGACAGGGTAGCTAACTATGGCTACACCTTC.

This chain joins TRBV6-5 and TRBJ2-2; 7 positions agree with TRBD1. CDR3 size: 14 residues. With V trimmed by 0 bases and J by 8 bases, 3 bases remained unmatched. The V gene's germline CDR1 is MNHEY and CDR2 SVGAGI. CDR3 coding DNA: TGTGCCAGCAGTTACTCGAGGGGGCGGGGGGAGCTGTTTTTT. Translation: CASSYSRGRGELFF.

The rearrangement links TRBV7-2 to TRBJ2-1; the D is unclear. The germline CDR1 and CDR2 sequences are SGHTA and FQGNSA. The CDR3 is made up of 13 amino acids. The V and J ends lost 8 bases and 0 bases respectively, with 8 bases between them. CDR3 sequence: CASSLNSYNEQFF. CDR3 DNA: TGTGCCAGCTCACTGAACTCCTACAATGAGCAGTTCTTC.

This chain links TRBV5-1 with TRBJ1-2, with D maybe TRBD1 (6 bases). The V end was cut by 3 bases, the J end by 4 bases, with 16 bases between. CDR3 length: 15 amino acids. Per the germline V gene, CDR1 is SGHRS and CDR2 is YFSETQ. CDR3 sequence: CASSSGGRQAYGYTF. In DNA, the CDR3 is TGCGCCAGCAGCTCCGGCGGTAGACAGGCCTATGGCTACACCTTC. The complete variable domain, with remaining parts taken from reference TRBV5-1 and TRBJ1-2, reads KAGVTQTPRYLIKTRGQQVTLSCSPISGHRSVSWYQQTPGQGLQFLFEYFSETQRNKGNFPGRFSGRQFSNSRSEMNVSTLELGDSALYLCASSSGGRQAYGYTFGSGTRLTVV.